The present T cell receptor beta chain was sequenced within a study of identical twins. Germline loops: CDR1 LNHNV, CDR2 YYDKDF (reference sequence). The V gene end was trimmed by 0 bases and the J gene end by 4 bases; junction bases not matched to a gene: 8. This CDR3 spans 16 amino acids. TCRdb re-derived calls from the 5' RACE reads in MiXCR, one entry per CDR3 protein. Here the sample spans fewer than 350,000 distinct CDR3 sequences, roughly 8.6% being singletons. The same data also contributed to another study, on yellow fever vaccine responses in identical twins.

The clonotype comes from a young woman in good health. The chain has TRBV15 and TRBJ2-7, with 8 nucleotides matching TRBD2. Sample: memory (CD45RO+) T cells sorted from blood. CDR3 amino acids: CATSRDQSGRIYEQYF. The DNA of the CDR3 is TGTGCCACCAGCAGAGACCAGAGCGGGAGAATTTACGAGCAGTACTTC.